The TCR beta chain under discussion was sequenced for a study of blood T cell repertoires in COVID-19. The data were produced by immunoSEQ multiplex PCR, yet TCRdb's version contains in-frame clones alone and is incomplete. The profile shows 400,000 to 450,000 clones, 86% of them singletons. The germline gives CDR1 SGHAT, CDR2 FQNNGV. The CDR3 has 16 amino acids. V lost 1 base to trimming and J lost 10 bases, with 19 bases between them. The rearrangement joins TRBV11-2 to TRBJ1-4; D perhaps matches TRBD1 (6 bases). Sequencing was done on a sample of peripheral blood. The TCR comes from a woman aged 25 to 45 with active or convalescent COVID-19. CDR3 in amino acids: CASSLAGRGGEGKLFF. Written as DNA, the CDR3 is TGTGCCAGCAGCTTAGCCGGCAGGGGAGGGGAGGGAAAACTGTTTTTT.